This T cell receptor (beta chain) is drawn from a study of T cell changes during pregnancy in multiple sclerosis. TCRdb's copy holds only in-frame clones and misses some; the assay was immunoSEQ multiplex PCR. The table records 40,000 to 60,000 clones, approximately 90% of them present only once. This CDR3 has 13 amino acids. Germline V lookup: CDR1 SQVTM, CDR2 ANQGSEA. Between the trimmed V and J ends, which lost 0 bases and 4 bases, there was a span of 9 bases. The receptor was derived from a female donor with multiple sclerosis, enrolled in a pregnancy study. The specimen comprised CD8+ T cells from peripheral blood mononuclear cells, sampled in the second trimester of pregnancy. This chain connects TRBV29-1 to TRBJ1-2, with no clear D. The DNA for the CDR3 is TGCAGCGTTGAAGATCCGGGATTCTATGGCTACACCTTC. Encoded protein: CSVEDPGFYGYTF.